The rows below give T cell receptor beta chains drawn from one sample of a study of T cell responses to AZD1222 COVID-19 vaccine. Only in-frame clones appear in the TCRdb table, and some are missing; sequencing was by immunoSEQ multiplex PCR. The sample records about 140,000 clones, 80% to 95% being singletons. The source material was peripheral blood, sampled on day 0 of AZD1222 vaccination. Receptors were obtained from an adult in good health. Each CDR3 is given with its conserved first and last residue. The D gene is left open where the match is weak. Rows give clone size only sometimes, using once, few, many, or a class for an expanded clone.

CASSLEATLAKNIQYF | TGTGCCAGCAGTCTTGAAGCTACCCTCGCCAAAAACATTCAGTACTTC | NA | NA | TRBJ2-4 | TRBV28
CASSKGDRETVNNQPQHF | TGTGCCAGCAGCAAAGGGGACAGGGAAACCGTTAACAATCAGCCCCAGCATTTT | NA | NA | TRBJ1-5 | TRBV21-1
CASSRALRGETQYF | TGTGCCAGTAGCCGGGCCTTGAGGGGAGAGACCCAGTACTTC | NA | NA | TRBJ2-5 | TRBV19
CASSLPGASEKLFF | TGTGCCAGCAGCTTACCGGGGGCGTCTGAAAAACTGTTTTTT | NA | NA | TRBJ1-4 | TRBV7-8
CASTNRYHTEAFF | TGTGCCAGCACGAATCGGTATCACACTGAAGCTTTCTTT | NA | NA | TRBJ1-1 | TRBV6-6
CASSYSRADYGYTF | TGTGCCAGCAGTTACTCGCGGGCAGACTATGGCTACACCTTC | NA | NA | TRBJ1-2 | TRBV6-5
CASSPRPGHGGAYEQYF | TGTGCCAGCAGTCCCCGCCCCGGACACGGTGGCGCCTACGAGCAGTACTTC | NA | NA | TRBJ2-7 | TRBV27
CASSLRGSRDEQYF | TGTGCCAGCAGTTTACGGGGGAGTCGCGACGAGCAGTACTTC | NA | NA | TRBJ2-7 | TRBV28
CASSPRDGLSGAPEAFF | TGTGCCAGCAGCCCCCGGGACGGGCTTTCGGGGGCCCCTGAAGCTTTCTTT | NA | NA | TRBJ1-1 | TRBV3-1/TRBV3-2
CASSQGYNDEQFF | TGTGCCAGCAGCCAAGGGTATAATGATGAGCAGTTCTTC | NA | NA | TRBJ2-1 | TRBV14
CASKNHNRVGQPQHF | TGTGCCAGTAAAAACCACAACAGGGTGGGCCAGCCCCAGCATTTT | NA | NA | TRBJ1-5 | TRBV28
CASSPTRLETQYF | TGTGCCAGCAGTCCAACTAGGCTAGAGACCCAGTACTTC | NA | NA | TRBJ2-5 | TRBV3-1/TRBV3-2
CASSLVPGGGAGNEQFF | TGTGCCAGCAGCTTAGTCCCCGGCGGGGGGGCAGGGAATGAGCAGTTCTTC | NA | TRBD2 | TRBJ2-1 | TRBV7-6
CASSLGTGNSNQPQHF | TGCGCCAGCAGCTTGGGGACAGGCAATAGCAATCAGCCCCAGCATTTT | few | TRBD1 | TRBJ1-5 | TRBV5-1
CASNEITGGNYGYTF | TGTGCCAGCAACGAAATAACAGGGGGCAACTATGGCTACACCTTC | NA | TRBD1 | TRBJ1-2 | TRBV7-9
CASSITGGVQYEQFF | TGTGCCAGTAGTATAACAGGGGGGGTACAATATGAGCAGTTCTTC | NA | NA | TRBJ2-1 | TRBV19
CASSLPLRGSIYEQYF | TGTGCCAGCAGTTTGCCCCTTCGGGGCTCGATATACGAGCAGTACTTC | once | NA | TRBJ2-7 | TRBV28
CASSTGTRTEAFF | TGTGCCAGCAGTACAGGGACAAGGACTGAAGCTTTCTTT | NA | NA | TRBJ1-1 | TRBV27
CAITPGQGDEQYF | TGTGCCATCACCCCGGGACAGGGCGACGAGCAGTACTTC | NA | TRBD1 | TRBJ2-7 | TRBV10-3
CASSLSRGLLLYSNQPQHF | TGTGCCAGCAGCTTGAGTCGGGGACTACTACTTTATAGCAATCAGCCCCAGCATTTT | NA | NA | TRBJ1-5 | TRBV5-8
CASSHNVPGQGLGRANEKLFF | TGTGCCAGCAGCCACAATGTACCGGGACAGGGGCTCGGGCGGGCTAATGAAAAACTGTTTTTT | NA | TRBD1 | TRBJ1-4 | TRBV27
CASSLALAPDTQYF | TGTGCCAGCAGCTTAGCCCTAGCCCCAGATACGCAGTATTTT | NA | NA | TRBJ2-3 | TRBV7-2